Listed here are 30 T cell receptor beta chains from one sample, sequenced in a study of blood T cell repertoires in COVID-19. Using immunoSEQ multiplex PCR, the repertoire was profiled, and TCRdb retains in-frame clones only, with some absent. The profile shows roughly 220,000 clones, 65% to 90% of them singletons. Sample: peripheral blood. Receptors were obtained from a woman aged 40 to 49 who had recovered from COVID-19.

This clone was counted once. The rearrangement joins TRBV2 to TRBJ1-6, with D possibly being TRBD1 (5 bases). CDR1 is SNHLY and CDR2 is FYNNEI in the germline V gene. CDR3 length: 14 amino acids. V lost 7 bases and J lost 8, with 15 bases in between. The chain's CDR3 is CASTGDIGDSPLHF. CDR3 nucleotides: TGTGCCAGCACTGGCGACATAGGGGATTCACCCCTCCACTTT.

V usage is TRBV15 and J usage is TRBJ1-2, with a possible D match to TRBD1 (5 bases). The CDR3 extends over 16 amino acids. Trimming pared 2 bases from V and 7 bases from J, leaving 20 bases between. The germline gives CDR1 LNHNV, CDR2 YYDKDF (reference sequence). CDR3 loop: CATSRSDLDTRGGYTF. The CDR3, as DNA: TGTGCCACCAGCAGATCGGATTTGGACACCCGAGGTGGCTACACCTTC.

The J gene is TRBJ2-3, the V gene TRBV7-9; the match to TRBD2 covers 10 bases. V was pared by 5 bases and J by 7 bases, with 12 bases of the junction left unmatched. Germline V CDR1 and CDR2: SEHNR, FQNEAQ (reference sequence). The CDR3 runs to 16 residues. The CDR3 sequence: CASSRSLAGQTHTQYF. The DNA for the CDR3 is TGTGCCAGCAGCAGATCACTAGCGGGGCAGACGCATACGCAGTATTTT.

This clone was detected only once. The rearrangement links TRBV5-1 to TRBJ2-5; D not resolved. The germline V and J ends were trimmed by 2 bases and 2 bases, with 7 bases remaining between them. CDR1 is SGHRS and CDR2 is YFSETQ in the germline V gene. The CDR3 totals 13 residues. The CDR3: CASSFDIQETQYF. The CDR3 DNA sequence: TGCGCCAGCAGCTTCGACATACAAGAGACCCAGTACTTC.

The chain uses TRBV6-5 and TRBJ1-1, with D unclear. With 6 bases removed from V and 5 bases from J, the gap between germline ends came to 13 bases. The germline V gene has CDR1 MNHEY and CDR2 SVGAGI. CDR3 length: 13 residues. CDR3 sequence (DNA): TGTGCCAGCAGAAAACCGGCGGGAACTGAAGCTTTCTTT. Translating gives CASRKPAGTEAFF.

The chain has TRBV30 and TRBJ1-6; 9 bases agree with TRBD1. This CDR3 contains 17 residues. CDR1 and CDR2 (germline): GTSNPN, SVGIG (reference sequence). Trimming took 0 bases from V and 6 from J; bases not matched to a gene: 9. CDR3 residues: CAWSVPHPGQGNSPLHF. DNA for the CDR3: TGTGCCTGGAGTGTACCTCACCCGGGACAGGGTAATTCACCCCTCCACTTT. Variable domain in full (rest from reference TRBV30 and TRBJ1-6): SQTIHQWPATLVQPVGSPLSLECTVEGTSNPNLYWYRQAAGRGLQLLFYSVGIGQISSEVPQNLSASRPQDRQFILSSKKLLLSDSGFYLCAWSVPHPGQGNSPLHFGNGTRLTVT.

The V and J genes are TRBV18 and TRBJ2-1; 7 nucleotides match TRBD2. This CDR3 has 15 amino acids. Germline CDR1 is KGHSH and CDR2 is LQKENI. Trimming at V came to 3 bases and at J to 4 bases, leaving 6 bases not matched to a gene. The CDR3 DNA is TGTGCCAGCTCACCTGGGGAGGGCAGGTACAATGAGCAGTTCTTC. Translated: CASSPGEGRYNEQFF.

A few counts support this clone. The rearrangement links TRBV5-1 to TRBJ2-7, with D possibly TRBD1 on 6 matching bases. The CDR3 is made up of 14 amino acids. Germline V CDR1 and CDR2: SGHRS, YFSETQ. The V and J ends lost 3 bases and 7 bases respectively, with 17 bases between them. The DNA for the CDR3 is TGCGCCAGCAGCTCCGGGACAACAACCGCTGAGCAGTACTTC. This translates into CASSSGTTTAEQYF.

This clone showed up just a few times. The chain recombines TRBV10-3 with TRBJ1-5; 7 nucleotides agree with TRBD1. CDR1 and CDR2 (germline): ENHRY, SYGVKD. The CDR3 consists of 15 residues. V lost 0 bases to trimming and J lost 4 bases; unmatched junction nucleotides: 3. CDR3 region: CAISESGTENQPQHF. In DNA, the CDR3 is TGTGCCATCAGTGAGTCAGGGACAGAAAATCAGCCCCAGCATTTT.

A single count supports this clone. The genes are TRBV3-1 (or the pseudogene TRBV3-2) and TRBJ2-3; no firm D call. Trimming removed 0 bases from V and 8 bases from J, with 6 bases in between. The CDR3 spans 12 residues. Germline CDR1 is LGHDT and CDR2 is YNNKEL (reference sequence). CDR3 sequence (DNA): TGTGCCAGCAGCCAAGAATCGGGTACGCAGTATTTT. Translated, it gives CASSQESGTQYF.

This chain uses TRBV7-9 with TRBJ2-2; D remains unclear. V lost 3 bases and J lost 5, with 13 bases in between. Germline-derived CDR1 and CDR2 are SEHNR and FQNEAQ (reference sequence). The CDR3 spans 15 residues. The CDR3 DNA reads TGTGCCAGCAGCTTGACCTCGGGTGAAACCGGGGAGCTGTTTTTT. Its translation: CASSLTSGETGELFF.

This clone was detected only a few times. V is TRBV4-3 and J is TRBJ2-7; D is ambiguous. V was cut by 3 bases and J by 1 base, with 13 bases left in between. CDR1 and CDR2 (germline): LGHNA, YSLEER. This CDR3 comprises 15 residues. The chain's CDR3 is CASSHDPGGSYEQYF. CDR3 DNA: TGCGCCAGCAGCCATGACCCCGGCGGATCCTACGAGCAGTACTTC.

The rearrangement uses TRBV20-1 and TRBJ1-1, with D possibly matching TRBD1 (6 bases). Germline CDR1 is DFQATT and CDR2 is SNEGSKA (reference sequence). The CDR3 runs 11 residues. Trimming took off 6 bases at V and 8 bases at J, with 13 bases between the two ends. In DNA, the CDR3 is TGCAGTGCCACCCCGGGACAAGAAGCTTTCTTT. Translating gives CSATPGQEAFF.

This CDR3 is CASSEQGQVVETQYF. The CDR3, as DNA: TGTGCCAGCAGTGAGCAGGGTCAGGTTGTAGAGACCCAGTACTTC. The gene calls are TRBV2 and TRBJ2-5, with D possibly matching TRBD1 (5 bases). Germline lookup yields CDR1 SNHLY and CDR2 FYNNEI. V was trimmed by 3 bases and J by 4 bases, leaving 15 bases between them. CDR3 length: 15 residues.

This clone was observed a handful of times. This chain uses TRBV10-3 with TRBJ1-1; possible D gene TRBD1, 5 bases. The V and J ends lost 0 bases and 0 bases respectively, with 14 bases between them. The CDR3 is made up of 17 amino acids. Germline loops: CDR1 ENHRY, CDR2 SYGVKD. Here the CDR3 reads CAISESPPGRMNTEAFF. CDR3 bases: TGTGCCATCAGTGAGTCCCCGCCAGGGAGGATGAACACTGAAGCTTTCTTT.

This chain uses TRBV5-5 with TRBJ1-5, with D hard to call. The ends were cut back, 3 bases at V and 7 bases at J, with 11 bases in the middle. This CDR3 has 13 residues. In germline, CDR1 is SGHKS, CDR2 YYEKEE (reference sequence). The CDR3 is CASSYAGVQPQHF. The CDR3, as DNA: TGTGCCAGCAGCTACGCCGGGGTCCAGCCCCAGCATTTT.

A few counts support this clone. The rearrangement uses TRBV5-8 and TRBJ2-1; 7 bases align to TRBD2. V gave up 0 bases and J gave up 4 bases; unmatched junction bases: 7. Germline V gives CDR1 SGHTS, CDR2 YDEGEE. CDR3 size: 16 residues. CDR3 DNA sequence: TGTGCCAGCAGCTTGGTTCAGGTGGGGGGGTACAATGAGCAGTTCTTC. Encoded protein: CASSLVQVGGYNEQFF.

The gene calls are TRBV27 and TRBJ2-7, with D perhaps matching TRBD2 (7 bases). Germline CDR1 is MNHEY and CDR2 is SMNVEV (reference sequence). The V end lost 5 bases, the J end lost 6 bases, and 20 bases lay between the germline ends. This CDR3 region has 15 residues. CDR3 region: CASSPQGGGGSEQYF. CDR3 bases: TGTGCCAGCAGTCCCCAAGGAGGGGGGGGTTCCGAGCAGTACTTC.

This clone was counted between two and nine times. The rearrangement links TRBV6-6 to TRBJ2-7, with D tentatively TRBD2 (6 bases). The germline gives CDR1 MNHNY, CDR2 SVGAGI (reference sequence). Trimming cost V 6 bases and J 4 bases, with 16 bases left between them. CDR3 size: 14 residues. DNA for the CDR3: TGTGCCAGCAGCTCCGCGGACGGGGGATACGAGCAGTACTTC. Its translation: CASSSADGGYEQYF.

J is TRBJ1-1 and V is TRBV2; a weak D match, TRBD1 (6 bases). Germline-derived CDR1 and CDR2 are SNHLY and FYNNEI. The CDR3 length is 14 residues. Trimming cost V 0 bases and J 3 bases, with 8 bases left between them. CDR3: CASSEAGGYTEAFF. CDR3 coding DNA: TGTGCCAGCAGTGAAGCAGGGGGATACACTGAAGCTTTCTTT.

The chain is built from TRBV3-1 (or the pseudogene TRBV3-2) and TRBJ2-5; D might be TRBD2 (6 bases). V shed 3 bases and J shed 5 bases, with 10 bases lying between them. Germline V gene lookup returns CDR1 LGHDT and CDR2 YNNKEL (reference sequence). The CDR3 extends over 13 amino acids. The CDR3 region is CASSQAGGETQYF. As DNA, the CDR3 is TGTGCCAGCAGCCAGGCTGGGGGGGAGACCCAGTACTTC.

The rearrangement links TRBV5-1 to TRBJ2-3; D is possibly TRBD1 (6 bases). Germline V gives CDR1 SGHRS, CDR2 YFSETQ. V lost 4 bases and J lost 3, with 15 bases in between. The length of the CDR3 is 15 residues. CDR3 sequence reads: CASSAQGVGTDTQYF. Here the CDR3 DNA reads TGCGCCAGCAGCGCACAGGGAGTGGGGACAGATACGCAGTATTTT.

The chain joins TRBV6-6 to TRBJ2-7, with 9 positions matching TRBD2. CDR1 MNHNY and CDR2 SVGAGI come from the germline V gene (reference sequence). The CDR3 has 14 amino acids. V trimming: 0 bases; J trimming: 3 bases; junction bases outside the gene matches: 0. CDR3: CASSYSSGSYEQYF. The CDR3 nucleotides read TGTGCCAGCAGTTACTCTAGCGGGAGCTACGAGCAGTACTTC.

V gene TRBV11-2 combines with J gene TRBJ2-5, with 10 positions matching TRBD2. After removal of 3 bases from V and 2 bases from J, the junction contained 3 bases not matched to a gene. The CDR3 runs to 15 residues. Germline V CDR1 and CDR2: SGHAT, FQNNGV. CDR3 loop: CASSLVAGGQETQYF. The CDR3 DNA reads as TGTGCCAGCAGCTTGGTAGCGGGGGGACAAGAGACCCAGTACTTC.

This chain links TRBV4-3 with TRBJ1-2, with TRBD1 matching over 9 bases. V shed 5 bases and J 7 bases; nucleotides not matched to a gene: 11. The CDR3 spans 15 residues. Germline CDR1 and CDR2: LGHNA and YSLEER. The CDR3 coding sequence is TGCGCCAGCAGCGAAGTTAACCCGGACAGGGGTGGCTACACCTTC. Protein product: CASSEVNPDRGGYTF.

The chain joins TRBV3-1 (or the pseudogene TRBV3-2) to TRBJ2-5, with D uncertain. From germline, CDR1 is LGHDT and CDR2 YNNKEL (reference sequence). V was trimmed by 4 bases and J by 2 bases, leaving 8 bases between them. The CDR3 length is 13 residues. In DNA form, the CDR3 reads TGTGCCAGCAGCCCCAGGCAGCAAGAGACCCAGTACTTC. It encodes CASSPRQQETQYF.

The chain recombines TRBV19 with TRBJ2-7; 9 nucleotides line up with TRBD1. The CDR3 spans 13 residues. Germline loops: CDR1 LNHDA, CDR2 SQIVND (reference sequence). J was trimmed by 5 bases and V by 8 bases; bases with no gene match: 7. The CDR3 DNA follows: TGTGCCAGTTCCGGGACAGGGAAGGACGAGCAGTACTTC. It specifies CASSGTGKDEQYF.

The CDR3 bases are TGTGCCAGCAGTTCATGGGACAGGGGGAACGAGCAGTACTTC. Protein: CASSSWDRGNEQYF. The rearrangement uses TRBV6-5 and TRBJ2-7; TRBD1 agrees at 11 bases. CDR3 length equals 14 residues. V shed 4 bases, J shed 5 bases, and the junction held 4 bases outside the gene matches. Per the germline V gene, CDR1 is MNHEY and CDR2 is SVGAGI.

The chain carries TRBV5-1 and TRBJ2-5; no reliable D call. The CDR3 covers 13 residues. Trimming left V 0 bases short and J 5 bases short, with 8 bases between. The germline gives CDR1 SGHRS, CDR2 YFSETQ. The DNA of the CDR3 is TGCGCCAGCAGCTTGGATGTCAGGGAGACCCAGTACTTC. Protein sequence: CASSLDVRETQYF.

This chain links TRBV19 with TRBJ2-3, with a possible D match to TRBD1 (6 bases). CDR3 length: 13 residues. Trimming left V 4 bases short and J 1 base short, with 6 bases between. CDR1 and CDR2 (germline): LNHDA, SQIVND (reference sequence). This CDR3 reads CASSKGGTDTQYF. The CDR3, as DNA: TGTGCCAGTAGTAAGGGGGGCACAGATACGCAGTATTTT.